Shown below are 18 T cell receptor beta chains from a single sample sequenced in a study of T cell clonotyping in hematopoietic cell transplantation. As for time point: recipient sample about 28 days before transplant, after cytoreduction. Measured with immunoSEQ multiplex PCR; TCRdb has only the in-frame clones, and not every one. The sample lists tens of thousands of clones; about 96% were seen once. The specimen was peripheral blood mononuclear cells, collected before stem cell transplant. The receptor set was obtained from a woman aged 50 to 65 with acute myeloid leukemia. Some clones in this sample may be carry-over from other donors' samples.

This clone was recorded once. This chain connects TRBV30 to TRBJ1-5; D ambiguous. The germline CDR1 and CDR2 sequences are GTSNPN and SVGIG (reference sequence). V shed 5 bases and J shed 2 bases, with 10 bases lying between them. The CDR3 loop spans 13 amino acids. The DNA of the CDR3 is TGTGCCTGGGCTCCGGAGCGCAATCAGCCCCAGCATTTT. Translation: CAWAPERNQPQHF. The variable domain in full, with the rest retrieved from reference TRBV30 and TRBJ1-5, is SQTIHQWPATLVQPVGSPLSLECTVEGTSNPNLYWYRQAAGRGLQLLFYSVGIGQISSEVPQNLSASRPQDRQFILSSKKLLLSDSGFYLCAWAPERNQPQHFGDGTRLSIL.

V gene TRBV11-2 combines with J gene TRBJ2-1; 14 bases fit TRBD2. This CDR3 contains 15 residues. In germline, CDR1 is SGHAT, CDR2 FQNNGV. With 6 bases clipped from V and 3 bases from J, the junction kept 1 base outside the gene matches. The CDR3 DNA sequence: TGTGCCAGCAGGGGACTAGCGGGGGTCTACAATGAGCAGTTCTTC. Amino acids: CASRGLAGVYNEQFF. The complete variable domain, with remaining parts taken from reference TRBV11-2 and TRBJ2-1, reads EAGVAQSPRYKIIEKRQSVAFWCNPISGHATLYWYQQILGQGPKLLIQFQNNGVVDDSQLPKDRFSAERLKGVDSTLKIQPAKLEDSAVYLCASRGLAGVYNEQFFGPGTRLTVL.

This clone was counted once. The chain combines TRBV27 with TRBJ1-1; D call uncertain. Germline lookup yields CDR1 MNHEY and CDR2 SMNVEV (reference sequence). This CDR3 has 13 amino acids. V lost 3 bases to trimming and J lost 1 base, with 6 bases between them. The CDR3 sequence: CASSLRANTEAFF. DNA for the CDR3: TGTGCCAGCAGTTTGAGAGCGAACACTGAAGCTTTCTTT.

CDR3 coding DNA: TGTGCCAGCAGTTTATCGAGGGGAACTGGAAACACCATATATTTT. Its translation: CASSLSRGTGNTIYF. This chain links TRBV27 with TRBJ1-3; the D gene is possibly TRBD1 (5 bases). The V gene lost 0 bases and the J gene lost 2 bases, with 8 bases spanning the gap. Germline V lookup: CDR1 MNHEY, CDR2 SMNVEV (reference sequence). This CDR3 comprises 15 residues.

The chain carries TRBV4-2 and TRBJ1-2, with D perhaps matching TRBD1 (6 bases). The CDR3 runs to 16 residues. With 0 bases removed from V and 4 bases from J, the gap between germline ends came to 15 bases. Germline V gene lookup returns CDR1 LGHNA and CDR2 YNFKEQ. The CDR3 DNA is TGTGCCAGCAGCCAAGAGTGGGGGGGCAATATCTATGGCTACACCTTC. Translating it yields CASSQEWGGNIYGYTF.

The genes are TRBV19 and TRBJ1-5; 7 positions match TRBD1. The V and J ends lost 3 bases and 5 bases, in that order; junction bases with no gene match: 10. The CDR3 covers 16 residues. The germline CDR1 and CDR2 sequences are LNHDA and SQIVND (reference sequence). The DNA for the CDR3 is TGTGCCAGTAGTATGGATAAAGGGGGCTGGGATCAGCCCCAGCATTTT. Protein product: CASSMDKGGWDQPQHF. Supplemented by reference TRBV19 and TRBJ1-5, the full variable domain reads DGGITQSPKYLFRKEGQNVTLSCEQNLNHDAMYWYRQDPGQGLRLIYYSQIVNDFQKGDIAEGYSVSREKKESFPLTVTSAQKNPTAFYLCASSMDKGGWDQPQHFGDGTRLSIL.

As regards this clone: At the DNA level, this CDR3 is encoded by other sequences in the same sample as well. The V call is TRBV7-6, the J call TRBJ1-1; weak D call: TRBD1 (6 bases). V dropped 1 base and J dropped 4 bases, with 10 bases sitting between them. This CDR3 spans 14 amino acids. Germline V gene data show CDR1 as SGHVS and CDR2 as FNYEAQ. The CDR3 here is CASSLGGLGTEAFF. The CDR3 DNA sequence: TGTGCCAGCAGCTTAGGGGGGCTCGGCACTGAAGCTTTCTTT.

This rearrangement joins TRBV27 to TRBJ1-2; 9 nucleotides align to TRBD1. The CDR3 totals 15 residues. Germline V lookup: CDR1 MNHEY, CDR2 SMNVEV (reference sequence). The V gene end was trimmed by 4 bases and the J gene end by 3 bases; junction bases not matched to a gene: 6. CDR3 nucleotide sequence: TGTGCCAGCAGTTCTCCCGGACAGGGGTACTATGGCTACACCTTC. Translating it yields CASSSPGQGYYGYTF.

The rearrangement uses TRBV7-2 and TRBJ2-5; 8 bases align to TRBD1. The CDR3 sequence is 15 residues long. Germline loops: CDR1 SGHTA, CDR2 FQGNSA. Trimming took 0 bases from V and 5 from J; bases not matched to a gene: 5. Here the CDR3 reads CASSLARTGKETQYF. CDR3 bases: TGTGCCAGCAGCTTAGCTAGGACAGGGAAGGAGACCCAGTACTTC.

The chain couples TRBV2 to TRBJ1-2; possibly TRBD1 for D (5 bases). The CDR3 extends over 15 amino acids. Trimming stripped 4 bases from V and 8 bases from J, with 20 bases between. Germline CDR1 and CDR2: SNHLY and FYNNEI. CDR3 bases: TGTGCCAGCAGTGGATTTAGGGCAGGGCGGCGGGGCTACACCTTC. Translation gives CASSGFRAGRRGYTF.

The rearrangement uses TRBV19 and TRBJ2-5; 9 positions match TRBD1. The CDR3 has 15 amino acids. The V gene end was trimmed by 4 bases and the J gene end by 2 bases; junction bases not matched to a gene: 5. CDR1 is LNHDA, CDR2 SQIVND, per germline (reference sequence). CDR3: CASSNQGTGQETQYF. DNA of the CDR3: TGTGCCAGTAGTAATCAGGGGACAGGGCAAGAGACCCAGTACTTC.

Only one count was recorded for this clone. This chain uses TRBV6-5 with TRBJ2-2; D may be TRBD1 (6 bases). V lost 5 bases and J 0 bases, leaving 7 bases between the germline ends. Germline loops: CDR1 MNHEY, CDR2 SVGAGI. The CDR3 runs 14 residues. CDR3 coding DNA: TGTGCCAGCAGTCGACAGGCGAACACCGGGGAGCTGTTTTTT. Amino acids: CASSRQANTGELFF.

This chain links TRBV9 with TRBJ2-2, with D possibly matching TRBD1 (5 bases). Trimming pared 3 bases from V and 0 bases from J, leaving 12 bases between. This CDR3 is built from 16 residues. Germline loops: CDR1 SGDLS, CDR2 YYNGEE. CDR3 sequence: CASSEAQVANTGELFF. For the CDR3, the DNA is TGTGCCAGCAGCGAAGCACAGGTCGCGAACACCGGGGAGCTGTTTTTT.

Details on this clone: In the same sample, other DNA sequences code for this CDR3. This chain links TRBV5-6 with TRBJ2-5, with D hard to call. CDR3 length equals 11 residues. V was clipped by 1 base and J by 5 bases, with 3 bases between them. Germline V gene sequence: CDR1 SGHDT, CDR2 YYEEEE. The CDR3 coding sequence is TGTGCCAGCAGCTTGAGGGAGACCCAGTACTTC. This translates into CASSLRETQYF.

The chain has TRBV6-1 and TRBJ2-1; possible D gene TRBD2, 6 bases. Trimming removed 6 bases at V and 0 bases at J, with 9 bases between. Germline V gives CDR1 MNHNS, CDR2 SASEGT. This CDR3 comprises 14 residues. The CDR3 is CASSFGSSYNEQFF. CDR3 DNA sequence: TGTGCCAGCAGCTTCGGGAGCTCCTACAATGAGCAGTTCTTC.

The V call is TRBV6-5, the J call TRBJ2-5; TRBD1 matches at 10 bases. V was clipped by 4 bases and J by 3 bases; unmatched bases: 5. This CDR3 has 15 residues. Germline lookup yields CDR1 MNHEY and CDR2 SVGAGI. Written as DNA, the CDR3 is TGTGCCAGCAGTTGGGACAGGGGATTGGAAGAGACCCAGTACTTC. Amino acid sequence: CASSWDRGLEETQYF.

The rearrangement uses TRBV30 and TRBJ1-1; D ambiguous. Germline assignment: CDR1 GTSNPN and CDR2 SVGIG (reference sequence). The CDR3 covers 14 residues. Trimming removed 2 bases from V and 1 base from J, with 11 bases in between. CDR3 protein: CAWSRQVANTEAFF. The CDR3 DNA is TGTGCCTGGAGTAGGCAGGTCGCGAACACTGAAGCTTTCTTT.

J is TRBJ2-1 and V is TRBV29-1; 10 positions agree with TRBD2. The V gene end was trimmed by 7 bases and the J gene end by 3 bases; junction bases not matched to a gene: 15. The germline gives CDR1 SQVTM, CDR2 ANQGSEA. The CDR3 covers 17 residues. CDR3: CSAQGLAGDQNYNEQFF. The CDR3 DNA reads TGCAGCGCCCAGGGTCTAGCGGGGGACCAGAACTACAATGAGCAGTTCTTC.